One and the same sample provided the 32 T cell receptor beta chains below, sequenced in a study of cytomegalovirus exposure and HLA in healthy donors. Use of 60 Vbeta and 13 Jbeta primers characterized the PCR. Produced via immunoSEQ multiplex PCR; TCRdb's table is partial and in-frame only. The sample records roughly 200,000 clones, 77% being singletons. The specimen was PBMCs. These receptor sequences come from a woman aged 60-75 years in good health and CMV-seropositive.

The chain combines TRBV7-8 with TRBJ2-1; 10 bases agree with TRBD2. V lost 5 bases, J lost 6 bases, and 4 bases stayed unmatched. The CDR3 contains 14 residues. The germline V gene encodes CDR1 SGHVS and CDR2 FQNEAQ. The chain's CDR3 is CASSPGLAANEQFF. Written as DNA, the CDR3 is TGTGCCAGCAGCCCTGGACTAGCGGCCAATGAGCAGTTCTTC.

This clone is a singleton in its sample. V gene TRBV5-6 combines with J gene TRBJ2-2, with TRBD1 matching 12 bases. The CDR3 loop spans 15 amino acids. Germline-derived CDR1 and CDR2 are SGHDT and YYEEEE. The J segment lost 15 bases and the V segment lost 2 bases, leaving 11 bases of the junction unmatched. CDR3 DNA: TGTGCCAGCAGCTTCCCCGGGACAGGGGGCCGGATGGTGTTTTTT. Amino acids: CASSFPGTGGRMVFF.

The V call is TRBV5-1, the J call TRBJ2-3, with TRBD2 matching over 7 bases. The J segment lost 5 bases and the V segment lost 4 bases, leaving 13 bases of the junction unmatched. The CDR3 spans 16 residues. Per the germline V gene, CDR1 is SGHRS and CDR2 is YFSETQ. CDR3 sequence: CASSPEAGSSGDTQYF. The CDR3 DNA reads as TGCGCCAGCAGCCCAGAAGCGGGGAGCTCGGGAGATACGCAGTATTTT.

Regarding this clone: The same CDR3 arises from other DNA sequences in this sample as well. The chain uses TRBV6-1 and TRBJ1-2; 7 nucleotides match TRBD1. Losses at the gene ends were 4 bases for V and 3 bases for J; bases not matched to a gene: 11. CDR1 is MNHNS and CDR2 is SASEGT in the germline V gene. The CDR3 runs 16 residues. The chain's CDR3 is CASSASGQLGYYGYTF. Written as DNA, the CDR3 is TGTGCCAGCAGTGCCTCGGGACAGTTAGGGTACTATGGCTACACCTTC.

This clone was seen a handful of times. The chain recombines TRBV5-4 with TRBJ2-3, with TRBD2 matching 10 bases. The CDR3 length is 16 residues. The V segment lost 1 base and the J segment 0 bases; nucleotides outside the gene matches: 2. Germline lookup yields CDR1 SGHNT and CDR2 YYREEE (reference sequence). The CDR3, as DNA: TGTGCCAGCAGCTTGCTACTAGCGGGGAGCACAGATACGCAGTATTTT. As protein: CASSLLLAGSTDTQYF.

V and J are TRBV7-6 and TRBJ1-2; possibly TRBD1 for D (5 bases). Germline CDR1 and CDR2: SGHVS and FNYEAQ. There are 14 residues in the CDR3. Trimming left V 5 bases short and J 7 bases short, with 17 bases between. CDR3 residues: CASSATEGRGGYTF. The CDR3 region has the DNA TGTGCCAGCAGCGCCACCGAGGGGAGGGGTGGCTACACCTTC.

V usage is TRBV5-6 and J usage is TRBJ2-7; 11 nucleotides line up with TRBD2. The CDR3 consists of 17 residues. CDR1 is SGHDT and CDR2 is YYEEEE in the germline V gene. Losses at the gene ends were 5 bases for V and 1 base for J; bases not matched to a gene: 11. The CDR3 bases are TGTGCCAGCAGAACCCCGGGACTAGCGGATAAGTCCTACGAGCAGTACTTC. Translation gives CASRTPGLADKSYEQYF.

The J gene is TRBJ1-2, the V gene TRBV28; 9 nucleotides line up with TRBD1. This CDR3 is built from 14 residues. V was pared by 4 bases and J by 7 bases, with 7 bases of the junction left unmatched. Germline CDR1 reads MDHEN; CDR2 reads SYDVKM. The DNA for the CDR3 is TGTGCCAGCAGTTCGGGACAGGGTGAGAGTGGCTACACCTTC. It specifies CASSSGQGESGYTF.

The chain employs TRBV5-1 and TRBJ1-1; perhaps TRBD1 as D (6 bases). The V end was cut by 4 bases, the J end by 4 bases, with 20 bases between. Germline CDR1 is SGHRS and CDR2 is YFSETQ. This CDR3 is built from 16 residues. CDR3 DNA sequence: TGCGCCAGCAGCCTTCCAGGCGGGGGGGGCGGCACTGAAGCTTTCTTT. It codes for CASSLPGGGGGTEAFF.

The gene calls are TRBV9 and TRBJ2-2; maybe TRBD2 (5 bases). This CDR3 contains 14 residues. Trimming stripped 4 bases from V and 4 bases from J, with 11 bases between. Germline V gives CDR1 SGDLS, CDR2 YYNGEE. Here the CDR3 DNA reads TGTGCCAGCAGCCTTCGGGGTATCACCGGGGAGCTGTTTTTT. It specifies CASSLRGITGELFF.

The chain links TRBV29-1 to TRBJ1-2; no clear D. Germline V gene lookup returns CDR1 SQVTM and CDR2 ANQGSEA. The CDR3 is 14 amino acids. Trimming pared 4 bases from V and 0 bases from J, leaving 12 bases between. The CDR3 nucleotides are TGCAGCGTTGTGGTTCAGACTGCTAACTATGGCTACACCTTC. Its protein is CSVVVQTANYGYTF.

The CDR3 DNA is TGTGCCGGACACGAAAACCATTACAATGAGCAGTTCTTC. This gives the protein CAGHENHYNEQFF. J is TRBJ2-1 and V is TRBV6-1, with D possibly matching TRBD1 (5 bases). Trimming cost V 11 bases and J 4 bases, with 15 bases left between them. The CDR3 length is 13 residues. CDR1 and CDR2 from the germline V gene are MNHNS and SASEGT.

The chain links TRBV7-2 to TRBJ2-7; 9 bases line up with TRBD1. There are 14 residues in the CDR3. V shed 5 bases, J shed 4 bases, and the junction held 6 bases outside the gene matches. Germline loops: CDR1 SGHTA, CDR2 FQGNSA. CDR3 in DNA: TGTGCCAGCAGCCTGACAGGGGGTGGGTACGAGCAGTACTTC. Encoded protein: CASSLTGGGYEQYF.

V gene TRBV6-5 combines with J gene TRBJ1-1; 11 nucleotides agree with TRBD1. V dropped 5 bases and J dropped 4; count of bases not matched to a gene: 3. CDR1 and CDR2 (germline): MNHEY, SVGAGI. The length of the CDR3 is 14 residues. DNA for the CDR3: TGTGCCAGCAGTCGGACAGGGGGCATCACTGAAGCTTTCTTT. Protein sequence: CASSRTGGITEAFF.

Comments on this clone: One end of the junction fails to match germline, which may point to a read error. V and J are TRBV27 and TRBJ2-7, with 13 bases identical to TRBD2. Germline CDR1 is MNHEY and CDR2 is SMNVEV (reference sequence). CDR3 length: 15 residues. The CDR3 sequence: CASSPLGTSGKATNF. The CDR3 nucleotides are TGTGCCAGCAGTCCCCTCGGGACTAGCGGGAAAGCTACGAACTTC.

J is TRBJ2-3 and V is TRBV7-6; D unclear. V gave up 1 base and J gave up 2 bases, with 7 bases separating them. The CDR3 spans 14 residues. CDR1 SGHVS and CDR2 FNYEAQ come from the germline V gene. The chain's CDR3 is CASSLETYTDTQYF. The CDR3 nucleotides read TGTGCCAGCAGCTTAGAGACTTACACAGATACGCAGTATTTT. Together with reference TRBV7-6 and TRBJ2-3, the CDR3 gives the full variable domain: GAGVSQSPRYKVTKRGQDVALRCDPISGHVSLYWYRQALGQGPEFLTYFNYEAQQDKSGLPNDRFSAERPEGSISTLTIQRTEQRDSAMYRCASSLETYTDTQYFGPGTRLTVL.

J is TRBJ2-1 and V is TRBV2; 9 positions match TRBD1. V gave up 11 bases and J gave up 3 bases; unmatched junction bases: 5. The CDR3 contains 13 residues. The germline CDR1 and CDR2 sequences are SNHLY and FYNNEI. CDR3: CAGGTGLYNEQFF. The CDR3 DNA reads as TGTGCCGGAGGGACAGGGCTCTACAATGAGCAGTTCTTC.

The V and J genes are TRBV28 and TRBJ1-1; 7 nucleotides agree with TRBD1. Germline V gives CDR1 MDHEN, CDR2 SYDVKM. Trimming took 7 bases from V and 7 from J; bases not matched to a gene: 18. The CDR3 spans 16 residues. CDR3 DNA: TGTGCCAGCATACCGACTTTGGGGACAGTGGCCGTTGAAGCTTTCTTT. Protein: CASIPTLGTVAVEAFF.

The chain couples TRBV5-4 to TRBJ2-1, with 14 bases fitting TRBD2. J lost 5 bases, V lost 5 bases, and 9 bases had no gene match. This CDR3 region has 17 residues. Germline loops: CDR1 SGHNT, CDR2 YYREEE (reference sequence). The CDR3: CASSSRLAGGMDNEQFF. The CDR3 DNA reads TGTGCCAGCAGTTCTCGACTAGCGGGAGGGATGGACAATGAGCAGTTCTTC.

This clone was detected a few times. The rearrangement links TRBV7-3 to TRBJ1-6; D is unclear. Germline V lookup: CDR1 SGHTA, CDR2 FQGTGA. Trimming shortened V by 5 bases and J by 11 bases, and 19 bases separated the two germline ends. This CDR3 spans 15 amino acids. The CDR3 loop is CASSPRLAGSPPLHF. DNA of the CDR3: TGTGCCAGCAGCCCAAGGCTGGCGGGTTCTCCACCCCTCCACTTT.

The chain carries TRBV30 and TRBJ2-3, with 8 nucleotides matching TRBD1. Trimming at V came to 2 bases and at J to 11 bases, leaving 6 bases not matched to a gene. The CDR3 covers 12 residues. The germline V gene has CDR1 GTSNPN and CDR2 SVGIG (reference sequence). The CDR3 protein is CAWSPDRVEQYF. CDR3 nucleotide sequence: TGTGCCTGGAGTCCGGACAGGGTGGAGCAGTATTTT.

In this sample, this clone turned up a few times. This chain links TRBV7-2 with TRBJ1-3, with no clear D. Germline V lookup: CDR1 SGHTA, CDR2 FQGNSA. V gave up 3 bases and J gave up 3 bases, with 3 bases separating them. The CDR3 length is 12 residues. This CDR3 reads CASSFNGNTIYF. Here the CDR3 DNA reads TGTGCCAGCAGCTTCAATGGAAACACCATATATTTT.

This sequence joins TRBV4-1 and TRBJ1-5; D is uncertain. Germline V gene lookup returns CDR1 MGHRA and CDR2 YSYEKL. The V gene lost 4 bases and the J gene lost 2 bases, with 12 bases spanning the gap. This CDR3 comprises 15 residues. The CDR3, as DNA: TGCGCCAGCAGCCTGGCGGGTGAGGGCAATCAGCCCCAGCATTTT. It translates to CASSLAGEGNQPQHF.

The chain uses TRBV6-1 and TRBJ1-1; the D gene is possibly TRBD1 (6 bases). The CDR3 length is 15 residues. V dropped 6 bases and J dropped 5 bases, with 19 bases sitting between them. Germline V gives CDR1 MNHNS, CDR2 SASEGT. CDR3 nucleotide sequence: TGTGCCAGCAGGAACTTACAGGGAAGGGCTACTGAAGCTTTCTTT. This translates into CASRNLQGRATEAFF.

The chain couples TRBV11-2 to TRBJ2-7; maybe TRBD1 (6 bases). V lost 5 bases and J lost 6, with 23 bases in between. From germline, CDR1 is SGHAT and CDR2 FQNNGV. This CDR3 is 16 amino acids long. The CDR3 spells CASSRRQTGLGLEQYF. The DNA for the CDR3 is TGTGCCAGCAGCCGACGACAAACAGGGTTGGGGCTCGAGCAGTACTTC.

The J gene is TRBJ2-2, the V gene TRBV7-2; no clear D gene. Trimming removed 1 base at V and 0 bases at J, with 9 bases between. Germline CDR1 reads SGHTA; CDR2 reads FQGNSA. The CDR3 is 16 amino acids. The CDR3 sequence is CASSLVPTSNTGELFF. DNA of the CDR3: TGTGCCAGCAGCTTAGTACCTACCTCGAACACCGGGGAGCTGTTTTTT.

Concerning this clone itself: Sequence at one end of the junction differs from germline and may be a read error. This specimen includes other DNA sequences encoding the same CDR3. V is TRBV5-1 and J is TRBJ2-2, with TRBD2 matching over 14 bases. The CDR3 consists of 17 residues. Germline V gene lookup returns CDR1 SGHRS and CDR2 YFSETQ. CDR3 protein: CASSSPGLAGDTGELFF. The CDR3 region has the DNA TGCGCCAGTAGCTCCCCGGGACTAGCGGGGGACACCGGGGAGCTGTTTTTT.

This rearrangement joins TRBV19 to TRBJ2-1; 7 bases align to TRBD2. V was clipped by 7 bases and J by 10 bases; unmatched bases: 16. CDR1 and CDR2 (germline): LNHDA, SQIVND (reference sequence). The CDR3 has 15 residues. The DNA of the CDR3 is TGTGCCAGTACCATCTATGGCGGGAGAGGTGGCGAGCAGTTCTTC. It codes for CASTIYGGRGGEQFF.

This sequence joins TRBV6-1 and TRBJ1-5; maybe TRBD1 (6 bases). Deletions cut 7 bases from V and 4 bases from J, with 11 bases between. This CDR3 has 13 amino acids. Looked up from germline, CDR1 is MNHNS and CDR2 is SASEGT. The CDR3 reads CASNQDRNQPQHF. The DNA of the CDR3 is TGTGCCAGCAATCAAGACAGGAATCAGCCCCAGCATTTT.

This clone occurred once. V usage is TRBV30 and J usage is TRBJ2-1, with TRBD2 matching over 9 bases. The germline V gene has CDR1 GTSNPN and CDR2 SVGIG (reference sequence). The CDR3 length is 15 residues. V lost 0 bases and J lost 9; bases outside the gene matches: 9. The CDR3 DNA follows: TGTGCCTGGAGTGTACTTGCGGGGGGGCTGAGTGAGCAGTTCTTC. Amino acid sequence: CAWSVLAGGLSEQFF.

This clone has only one observation. The chain is built from TRBV19 and TRBJ1-2; perhaps TRBD1 as D (6 bases). Germline CDR1 and CDR2: LNHDA and SQIVND (reference sequence). The CDR3 contains 14 residues. V was clipped by 5 bases and J by 7 bases, with 17 bases between them. Here the CDR3 DNA reads TGTGCCAGTAGTCCAGAGACAGGCTCGGCTGGCTACACCTTC. This sequence encodes CASSPETGSAGYTF.

The V call is TRBV28, the J call TRBJ2-1, with 8 positions matching TRBD2. V gave up 7 bases and J gave up 0 bases; unmatched junction bases: 8. The CDR3 spans 16 residues. The germline V gene encodes CDR1 MDHEN and CDR2 SYDVKM. CDR3 sequence (DNA): TGTGCCAGCACCACGGGGGGGCTCAGCTCCTACAATGAGCAGTTCTTC. Its protein is CASTTGGLSSYNEQFF.